The clone carrying this T cell receptor beta chain was counted at least ten times. These data come from a study of T cells in Graves' hyperthyroidism and ophthalmopathy. The TCR beta CDR3 regions underwent amplification using RNA transcripts as the source. Using the HTBI primer set, a first-round RT-PCR was run on the TCR CDR3. TCRdb used MiXCR to reprocess the multiplex PCR reads, holding one entry per CDR3 protein. The repertoire holds 530,000 or so distinct CDR3 sequences, with 17% as singletons. Germline CDR1 is DFQATT and CDR2 is SNEGSKA (reference sequence). CDR3 size: 16 residues. V was clipped by 0 bases and J by 0 bases; unmatched bases: 5. Ophthalmopathy cases scored 3 or more on the Clinical Activity Score and 4 or more on NOSPECS grade, with duration below 3 months. Source material for PBMCs was roughly 10 ml fresh peripheral blood.

The receptor was derived from a woman aged 18-29 years with Graves' ophthalmopathy. The sequencing input was blood. The chain has TRBV20-1 and TRBJ2-1, with TRBD2 identical over 7 bases. The CDR3 region is CSARELAPSSYNEQFF. DNA for the CDR3: TGCAGTGCTAGAGAACTAGCGCCGAGCTCCTACAATGAGCAGTTCTTC.